These T cell receptor beta chains were read from a single sample in a study of technical replicates of blood from four donors. Only in-frame clones appear in the TCRdb table, and some are missing; sequencing was by immunoSEQ multiplex PCR. The sample lists 10,000 to 15,000 clones; roughly 77% were seen once. Sequenced: PBMCs. The receptors derive from a human donor in good health. Each CDR3 is given with its conserved first and last residue. The D gene is left open where the match is weak. Clone size is given for some rows only: seen once, a few or many times, or a class if the clone is expanded.

>TRBV28|TRBJ2-5|NA|NA
TGTGCCAGCACCTTCGGTGACAGCCGCAGGGAGACCCAGTACTTC
CASTFGDSRRETQYF
>TRBV29-1|TRBJ1-4|few|NA
TGCAGCGTTAGCAGGGGTACTAATGAAAAACTGTTTTTT
CSVSRGTNEKLFF
>TRBV19|TRBJ2-1|NA|NA
TGTGCCAGTAGTTCGAGAAGGGGGGAGCAGTTCTTC
CASSSRRGEQFF
>TRBV11-2|TRBJ2-7|NA|NA
TGTGCCAGCAGCTTGGGGGGAGGGGGGTCCTACGAGCAGTACTTC
CASSLGGGGSYEQYF
>TRBV11-2|TRBJ2-1|NA|TRBD2
TGTGCCAGCAACCAACTAGCGGATTCCTACAATGAGCAGTTCTTC
CASNQLADSYNEQFF
>TRBV19|TRBJ2-7|NA|NA
TGTGCCAGTAGTCCTGCTAGAGGTGCCTACGAGCAGTACTTC
CASSPARGAYEQYF
>TRBV4-2|TRBJ1-1|few|NA
TGTGCCAGCAGCCAAGTGGGCGGGGTCTTGGTGAACACTGAAGCTTTCTTT
CASSQVGGVLVNTEAFF
>TRBV7-3|TRBJ2-1|NA|TRBD1
TGTGCCAGCAGCTTAAATTCAGGGGGCGAGCAGTTCTTC
CASSLNSGGEQFF
>TRBV5-1|TRBJ2-7|NA|NA
TGCGCCAGCAGCTTTACAGGGCTTATTTTTTCCTACGAGCAGTACTTC
CASSFTGLIFSYEQYF
>TRBV19|TRBJ2-1|few|TRBD2
TGTGCCAGTAGTATAGATCTAGCGGGAACCTACAATGAGCAGTTCTTC
CASSIDLAGTYNEQFF
>TRBV7-9|TRBJ2-1|NA|NA
TGTGCCAGCAGCTTAGTCCTAGCCCACAATGAGCAGTTCTTC
CASSLVLAHNEQFF
>TRBV27|TRBJ2-1|NA|TRBD2
TGTGCCAGCAGTTATCAAGCGGGAGGGCCCTATGAGCAGTTCTTC
CASSYQAGGPYEQFF
>TRBV5-1|TRBJ2-7|few|NA
TGCGCCAGCAGGTCGGACAGCCCCTACGAGCAGTACTTC
CASRSDSPYEQYF
>TRBV27|TRBJ1-4|NA|NA
TGTGCCAGCAGTTCAGCTGCGGGGGCAATGCGAGAAAAACTGTTTTTT
CASSSAAGAMREKLFF
>TRBV11-3|TRBJ2-1|NA|NA
TGTGCCAGCAGCACTCGGGAAGTTGAGCAGTTCTTC
CASSTREVEQFF
>TRBV7-9|TRBJ2-7|NA|TRBD1
TGTGCCAGCAGCGCAGGGACAGGGGGACACGAGCAGTACTTC
CASSAGTGGHEQYF
>TRBV2|TRBJ2-2|NA|NA
TGTGCCAGCAGTGAACGGGCCGAGAGAGGAGGCGGGGAGCTGTTTTTT
CASSERAERGGGELFF
>TRBV10-3|TRBJ1-1|NA|TRBD1
TGTGCCATCAGTGGTCGAAACCGGGACAGGGGGCCCTCAATGAACACTGAAGCTTTCTTT
CAISGRNRDRGPSMNTEAFF
>TRBV7-9|TRBJ2-3|once|TRBD2
TGTGCCAGCAGCTCAGTCGGCGGGAGGCCAAGCACAGATACGCAGTATTTT
CASSSVGGRPSTDTQYF
>TRBV6-1|TRBJ1-1|NA|TRBD1
TGTGCCAGCAGGCGGGGACAGCTGAACACTGAAGCTTTCTTT
CASRRGQLNTEAFF
>TRBV6-4|TRBJ2-1|NA|TRBD2
TGTGCCAGCAGTGAGGGACTAGCGAACAATGAGCAGTTCTTC
CASSEGLANNEQFF
>TRBV5-1|TRBJ1-5|NA|NA
TGCGCCAGCAGCCTAGGGACTGCAAATCAGCCCCAGCATTTT
CASSLGTANQPQHF
>TRBV11-2|TRBJ1-1|NA|TRBD1
TGTGCCAGCAGCTTAGGGGGGACAGGGGGCATGAACACTGAAGCTTTCTTT
CASSLGGTGGMNTEAFF
>TRBV5-1|TRBJ1-4|NA|NA
TGCGCCAGCAGCTTGTTTGGGGCGGCTAATGAAAAACTGTTTTTT
CASSLFGAANEKLFF
>TRBV6-1|TRBJ2-5|NA|NA
TGTGCCAGCATCAGGGCCCAAGAGACCCAGTACTTC
CASIRAQETQYF
>TRBV2|TRBJ1-5|few|NA
TGTGCCAGCAGTGTCGACCCGGCGGGCAATCAGCCCCAGCATTTT
CASSVDPAGNQPQHF
>TRBV7-8|TRBJ2-3|NA|NA
TGTGCCAGCAGCTTAATCGGGTCACTTACAGATACGCAGTATTTT
CASSLIGSLTDTQYF
>TRBV14|TRBJ2-5|NA|TRBD1
TGTGCCAGCAGCCACTGGGCAGGGGGCGTGGAGACCCAGTACTTC
CASSHWAGGVETQYF
>TRBV18|TRBJ2-5|NA|NA
TGTGCCAGCTCACCTCAACAGGAAACCCAAGAGACCCAGTACTTC
CASSPQQETQETQYF
>TRBV28|TRBJ2-7|NA|TRBD1
TGTGCCAGCAGCACCGAGGGCAGGGGACAGAACGAGCAGTACTTC
CASSTEGRGQNEQYF
>TRBV28|TRBJ2-5|NA|NA
TGTGCCAGCAGACCAGGGAAAACGTACCAAGAGACCCAGTACTTC
CASRPGKTYQETQYF
>TRBV5-1|TRBJ2-3|NA|NA
TGCGCCAGCAGCTTAGCGGGACAAGTCGCAGATACGCAGTATTTT
CASSLAGQVADTQYF
>TRBV2|TRBJ1-5|few|NA
TGTGCCAGCAGGACTCTTCGGGGCAATCAGCCCCAGCATTTT
CASRTLRGNQPQHF
>TRBV19|TRBJ2-7|NA|TRBD2
TGTGCCAGTAGTCGGGGACTAGCGGGAGTCGTATACGAGCAGTACTTC
CASSRGLAGVVYEQYF
>TRBV2|TRBJ2-7|NA|TRBD2
TGTGCCAGCAGCGGACTAGCGGGAGCGGCTGACGAGCAGTACTTC
CASSGLAGAADEQYF
>TRBV27|TRBJ1-5|once|NA
TGTGCCAGCAGTTTATCTGGAGGGTTTAGCAATCAGCCCCAGCATTTT
CASSLSGGFSNQPQHF
>TRBV5-1|TRBJ2-3|NA|NA
TGCGCCAGCAGCTTGAGGCCTAGCGGAGGGGGGGCAGATACGCAGTATTTT
CASSLRPSGGGADTQYF
>TRBV4-2|TRBJ2-1|NA|TRBD2
TGTGCCAGCAGCCAAGATTACCTAGCGGGGTACAATGAGCAGTTCTTC
CASSQDYLAGYNEQFF
>TRBV28|TRBJ2-5|NA|TRBD1
TGTGCCAGCAGTTTCGGACAGGGATATCAAGAGACCCAGTACTTC
CASSFGQGYQETQYF
>TRBV5-1|TRBJ2-7|NA|NA
TGCGCCAGCAGCTTCCTAGCCAGATACGAGCAGTACTTC
CASSFLARYEQYF
>TRBV5-1|TRBJ1-1|few|TRBD1
TGCGCCAGCAGCTTGATGACAGGGACGAACACTGAAGCTTTCTTT
CASSLMTGTNTEAFF
>TRBV2|TRBJ2-7|NA|TRBD1
TGTGCCAGCAGGGGGGGACAGGTGTCCTACGAGCAGTACTTC
CASRGGQVSYEQYF
>TRBV28|TRBJ2-3|NA|NA
TGTGCCAGCAGACCTAGGGGATCCAGAAGACGCACAGATACGCAGTATTTT
CASRPRGSRRRTDTQYF